The sequence of this T cell receptor (beta chain) was determined in a study of OX40 agonist ivuxolimab in advanced cancers. This CDR3 comprises 15 residues. V gave up 2 bases and J gave up 6 bases, with 16 bases separating them. Germline lookup yields CDR1 MNHEY and CDR2 SVGAGI. Profiled with immunoSEQ multiplex PCR; TCRdb holds only in-frame clones, not every one. The sample comprises under 40,000 clones, 78% of which are singletons, and 9.5% to 15% rests with the top ten. The gene calls are TRBV6-5 and TRBJ1-2, with D possibly being TRBD1 (5 bases). Material: CD4+ or CD8+ T cells sorted from blood, obtained in a trial of the OX40 agonist ivuxolimab. The source is an adult with an advanced solid tumor such as melanoma, head and neck, liver or kidney cancer. The CDR3 DNA follows: TGTGCCAGCAGTTACATGGGTAAAGGAGGGGATGGCTACACCTTC. Its protein is CASSYMGKGGDGYTF.